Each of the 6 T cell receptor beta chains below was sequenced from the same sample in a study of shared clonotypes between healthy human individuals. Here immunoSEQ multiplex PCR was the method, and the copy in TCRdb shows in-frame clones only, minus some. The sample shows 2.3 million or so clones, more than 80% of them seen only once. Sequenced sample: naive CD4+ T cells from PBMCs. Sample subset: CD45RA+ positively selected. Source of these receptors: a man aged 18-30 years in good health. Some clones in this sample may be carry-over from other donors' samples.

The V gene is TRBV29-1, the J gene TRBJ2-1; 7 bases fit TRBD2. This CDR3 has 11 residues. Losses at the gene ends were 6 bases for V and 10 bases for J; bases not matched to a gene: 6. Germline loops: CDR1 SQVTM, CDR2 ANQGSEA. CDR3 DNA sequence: TGCAGCGTGGCCGGGGGAGGGGAGCAGTTCTTC. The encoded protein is CSVAGGGEQFF.

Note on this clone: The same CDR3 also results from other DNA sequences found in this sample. CDR3 amino acids: CASSLRENYGYTF. In DNA form, the CDR3 reads TGTGCCAGCAGCCTCCGGGAAAACTATGGCTACACCTTC. The chain joins TRBV27 to TRBJ1-2, with D hard to call. This CDR3 is 13 amino acids long. Germline V gene data show CDR1 as MNHEY and CDR2 as SMNVEV (reference sequence). V lost 6 bases to trimming and J lost 2 bases, with 10 bases between them.

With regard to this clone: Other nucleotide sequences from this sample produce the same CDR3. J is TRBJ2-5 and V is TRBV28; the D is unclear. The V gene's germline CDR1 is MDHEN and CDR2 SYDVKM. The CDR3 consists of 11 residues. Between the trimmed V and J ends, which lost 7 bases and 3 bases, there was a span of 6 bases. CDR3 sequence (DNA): TGTGCCAGCACGAATGAAGAGACCCAGTACTTC. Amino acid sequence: CASTNEETQYF.

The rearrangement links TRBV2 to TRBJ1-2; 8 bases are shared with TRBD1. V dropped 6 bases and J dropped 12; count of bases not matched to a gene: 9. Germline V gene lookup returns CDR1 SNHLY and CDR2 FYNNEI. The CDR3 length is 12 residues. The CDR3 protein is CASRETGVRDTF. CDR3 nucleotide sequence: TGTGCCAGCAGGGAGACAGGGGTAAGGGACACCTTC. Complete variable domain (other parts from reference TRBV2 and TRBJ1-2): EPEVTQTPSHQVTQMGQEVILRCVPISNHLYFYWYRQILGQKVEFLVSFYNNEISEKSEIFDDQFSVERPDGSNFTLKIRSTKLEDSAMYFCASRETGVRDTFGSGTRLTVV.

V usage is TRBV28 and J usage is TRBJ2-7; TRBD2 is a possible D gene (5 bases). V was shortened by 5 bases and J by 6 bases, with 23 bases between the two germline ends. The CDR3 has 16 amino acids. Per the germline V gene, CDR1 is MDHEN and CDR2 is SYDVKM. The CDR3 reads CASSVSRAPLALEQYF. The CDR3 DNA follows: TGTGCCAGCAGTGTCAGCCGCGCCCCGCTAGCCCTCGAGCAGTACTTC.

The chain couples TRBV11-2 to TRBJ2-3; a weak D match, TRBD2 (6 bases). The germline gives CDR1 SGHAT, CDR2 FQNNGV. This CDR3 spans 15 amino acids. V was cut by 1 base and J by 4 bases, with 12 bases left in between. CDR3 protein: CASSLAGGVPDTQYF. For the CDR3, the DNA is TGTGCCAGCAGCTTAGCCGGGGGTGTCCCAGATACGCAGTATTTT.